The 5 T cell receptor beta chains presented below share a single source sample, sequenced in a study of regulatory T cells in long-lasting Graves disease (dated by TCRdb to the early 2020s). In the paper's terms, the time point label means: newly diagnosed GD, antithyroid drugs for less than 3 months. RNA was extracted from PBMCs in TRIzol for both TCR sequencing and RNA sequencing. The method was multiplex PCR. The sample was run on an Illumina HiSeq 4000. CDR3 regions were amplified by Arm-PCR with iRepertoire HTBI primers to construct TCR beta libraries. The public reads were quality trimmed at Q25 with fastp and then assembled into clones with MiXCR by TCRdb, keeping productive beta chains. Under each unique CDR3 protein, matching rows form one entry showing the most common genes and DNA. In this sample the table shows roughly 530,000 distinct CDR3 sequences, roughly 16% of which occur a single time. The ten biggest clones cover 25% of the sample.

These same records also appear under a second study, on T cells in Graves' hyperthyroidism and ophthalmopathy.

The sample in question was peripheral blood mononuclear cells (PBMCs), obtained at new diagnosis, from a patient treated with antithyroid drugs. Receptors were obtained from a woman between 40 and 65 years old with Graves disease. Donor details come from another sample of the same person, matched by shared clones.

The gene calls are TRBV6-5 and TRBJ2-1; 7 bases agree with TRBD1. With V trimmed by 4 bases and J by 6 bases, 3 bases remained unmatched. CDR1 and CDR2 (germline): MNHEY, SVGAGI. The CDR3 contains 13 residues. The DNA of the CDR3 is TGTGCCAGCAGTTCGACAGGGACCAATGAGCAGTTCTTC. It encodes CASSSTGTNEQFF.

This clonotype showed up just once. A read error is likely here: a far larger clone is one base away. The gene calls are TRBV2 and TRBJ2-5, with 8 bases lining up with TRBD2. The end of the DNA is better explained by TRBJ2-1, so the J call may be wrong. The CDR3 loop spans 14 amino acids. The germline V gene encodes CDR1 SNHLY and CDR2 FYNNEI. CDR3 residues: CASSVGGGHGEQFF. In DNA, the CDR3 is TGTGCCAGCAGTGTTGGCGGGGGGCACGGCGAGCAGTTCTTC.

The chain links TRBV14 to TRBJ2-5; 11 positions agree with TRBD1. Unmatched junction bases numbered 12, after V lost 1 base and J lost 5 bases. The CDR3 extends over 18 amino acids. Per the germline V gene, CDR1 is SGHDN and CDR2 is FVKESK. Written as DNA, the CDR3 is TGTGCCAGCAGCCAAGGTTCCCCGGACAGGGGGCGCGACGAGACCCAGTACTTC. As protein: CASSQGSPDRGRDETQYF.

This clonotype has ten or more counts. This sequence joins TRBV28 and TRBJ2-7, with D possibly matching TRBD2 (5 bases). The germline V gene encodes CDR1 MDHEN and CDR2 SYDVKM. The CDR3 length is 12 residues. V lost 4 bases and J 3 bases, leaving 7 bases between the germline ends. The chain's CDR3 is CASSSAVYEQYF. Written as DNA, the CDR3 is TGTGCCAGCAGTTCAGCGGTCTACGAGCAGTACTTC. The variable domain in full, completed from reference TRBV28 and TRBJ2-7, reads DVKVTQSSRYLVKRTGEKVFLECVQDMDHENMFWYRQDPGLGLRLIYFSYDVKMKEKGDIPEGYSVSREKKERFSLILESASTNQTSMYLCASSSAVYEQYFGPGTRLTVT.

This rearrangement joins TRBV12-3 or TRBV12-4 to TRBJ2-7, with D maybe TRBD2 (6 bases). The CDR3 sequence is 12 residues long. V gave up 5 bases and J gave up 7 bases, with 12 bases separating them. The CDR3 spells CASSKLAREQYF. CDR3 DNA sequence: TGTGCCAGCAGTAAACTAGCAAGAGAGCAGTACTTC.